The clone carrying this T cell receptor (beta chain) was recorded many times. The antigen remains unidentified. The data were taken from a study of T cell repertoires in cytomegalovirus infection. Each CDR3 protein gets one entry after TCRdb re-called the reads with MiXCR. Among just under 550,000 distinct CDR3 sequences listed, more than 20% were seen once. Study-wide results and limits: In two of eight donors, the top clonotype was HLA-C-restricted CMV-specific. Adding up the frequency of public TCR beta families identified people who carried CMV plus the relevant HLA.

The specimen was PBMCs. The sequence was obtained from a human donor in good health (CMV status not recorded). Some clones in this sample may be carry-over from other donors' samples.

The CDR3 here is CASSPGQGLQYV. The CDR3 DNA reads as TGTGCCAGCAGCCCGGGACAGGGTTTGCAGTACGTC. The chain has TRBV7-8 and TRBJ2-7; 9 nucleotides align to TRBD1. Trimming removed 5 bases from V and 9 bases from J; junction bases left unmatched: 5. This CDR3 has 12 residues. From germline, CDR1 is SGHVS and CDR2 FQNEAQ.